A single sample gave rise to the 19 T cell receptor beta chains below, sequenced in a study of shared clonotypes between healthy human individuals. Sequenced by immunoSEQ multiplex PCR; TCRdb stores in-frame clones only, minus some. Here the sample spans over 2 million clones, approximately 90% being singletons. Sequencing was performed on naive CD4+ T cells from PBMCs. The subset denotes: CD45RA+ positively selected. Every receptor here comes from a man in his late teens or twenties in good health. Some clones in this sample may be carry-over from other donors' samples.

To note about this clone: Other DNA variants within this sample encode the same CDR3. This rearrangement joins TRBV27 to TRBJ2-3; possible D gene TRBD1, 6 bases. Between the trimmed V and J ends, which lost 6 bases and 1 base, there was a span of 8 bases. The CDR3 consists of 13 residues. The germline CDR1 and CDR2 sequences are MNHEY and SMNVEV (reference sequence). DNA of the CDR3: TGTGCCAGCAGAAGGACAGGCACAGATACGCAGTATTTT. It yields the protein CASRRTGTDTQYF.

As for this clone: This same CDR3 is encoded by further DNA sequences in the sample. This chain connects TRBV30 to TRBJ2-7, with D perhaps given as TRBD1 or TRBD2 (6 bases each). From germline, CDR1 is GTSNPN and CDR2 SVGIG (reference sequence). The CDR3 has 12 amino acids. The V end was cut by 2 bases, the J end by 2 bases, with 7 bases between. CDR3 DNA sequence: TGTGCCTGGAGTCGGGGGCCCTACGAGCAGTACTTC. Amino acid sequence: CAWSRGPYEQYF. The full variable domain, in which reference TRBV30 and TRBJ2-7 provide the parts outside the CDR3, is SQTIHQWPATLVQPVGSPLSLECTVEGTSNPNLYWYRQAAGRGLQLLFYSVGIGQISSEVPQNLSASRPQDRQFILSSKKLLLSDSGFYLCAWSRGPYEQYFGPGTRLTVT.

V usage is TRBV29-1 and J usage is TRBJ1-3, with TRBD1 identical over 10 bases. The CDR3 loop spans 17 amino acids. V trimming: 0 bases; J trimming: 3 bases; junction bases outside the gene matches: 8. Germline loops: CDR1 SQVTM, CDR2 ANQGSEA. CDR3 in DNA: TGCAGCGTTGAAGAGACAGGGGGCTGGGGCTATGGAAACACCATATATTTT. It translates to CSVEETGGWGYGNTIYF.

V usage is TRBV28 and J usage is TRBJ1-3; D unresolved. The V gene's germline CDR1 is MDHEN and CDR2 SYDVKM. V was clipped by 1 base and J by 0 bases, with 10 bases between them. This CDR3 is 16 amino acids long. The DNA for the CDR3 is TGTGCCAGCAGTTTATACAAAGGAGACTCTGGAAACACCATATATTTT. The encoded protein is CASSLYKGDSGNTIYF.

This clone was recorded once. V usage is TRBV15 and J usage is TRBJ2-7; D is possibly TRBD1 (6 bases). The V and J ends lost 0 bases and 3 bases respectively, with 12 bases between them. CDR1 LNHNV and CDR2 YYDKDF come from the germline V gene (reference sequence). The CDR3 has 15 amino acids. CDR3 sequence: CATSREGAGVYEQYF. CDR3 sequence (DNA): TGTGCCACCAGCAGAGAGGGGGCAGGGGTCTACGAGCAGTACTTC.

The chain recombines TRBV6-6 with TRBJ2-3; the D gene could be TRBD1 or TRBD2 (5 bases each). V lost 2 bases, J lost 4 bases, and 10 bases lay in between. The CDR3 is 14 residues long. Germline V gives CDR1 MNHNY, CDR2 SVGAGI (reference sequence). The CDR3 bases are TGTGCCAGCAGTTACGGGGGTGATGCAGATACGCAGTATTTT. This encodes CASSYGGDADTQYF.

The chain couples TRBV11-2 to TRBJ2-2; weak D call: TRBD1 (6 bases). This CDR3 region has 16 residues. V was trimmed by 5 bases and J by 2 bases, leaving 15 bases between them. The germline CDR1 and CDR2 sequences are SGHAT and FQNNGV. CDR3 region: CASSPIRTANTGELFF. For the CDR3, the DNA is TGTGCCAGCAGCCCCATCAGGACAGCTAACACCGGGGAGCTGTTTTTT. Drawing the rest from reference TRBV11-2 and TRBJ2-2, the complete variable domain is EAGVAQSPRYKIIEKRQSVAFWCNPISGHATLYWYQQILGQGPKLLIQFQNNGVVDDSQLPKDRFSAERLKGVDSTLKIQPAKLEDSAVYLCASSPIRTANTGELFFGEGSRLTVL.

This clone was observed a handful of times. V is TRBV10-3 and J is TRBJ1-1; TRBD1 agrees at 7 bases. The CDR3 is 12 amino acids. Germline CDR1 ENHRY, CDR2 SYGVKD. With V trimmed by 10 bases and J by 5 bases, 7 bases remained unmatched. CDR3 residues: CATSGGRTEAFF. As DNA, the CDR3 is TGTGCCACCTCAGGGGGTCGAACTGAAGCTTTCTTT.

The chain recombines TRBV28 with TRBJ2-7; D is perhaps TRBD1 or TRBD2 (5 bases each). V shed 7 bases and J shed 6 bases, with 16 bases lying between them. Per germline, CDR1 MDHEN and CDR2 SYDVKM. The CDR3 is made up of 13 amino acids. DNA of the CDR3: TGTGCCAGCAAGGGCACGGGGCCTCCCGAGCAGTACTTC. Its protein is CASKGTGPPEQYF.

In regard to this clone: This same CDR3 is encoded by further DNA sequences in the sample. V and J are TRBV5-1 and TRBJ1-2, with TRBD1 identical over 12 bases. Germline lookup yields CDR1 SGHRS and CDR2 YFSETQ. Losses at the gene ends were 4 bases for V and 4 bases for J; bases not matched to a gene: 5. CDR3 length: 15 residues. The CDR3 DNA reads TGCGCCAGCAGCCTCGGGACAGGGGGCGGCTATGGCTACACCTTC. Translation: CASSLGTGGGYGYTF.

The chain employs TRBV5-1 and TRBJ2-5; 9 bases are shared with TRBD2. CDR1 SGHRS and CDR2 YFSETQ come from the germline V gene. This CDR3 has 15 amino acids. The ends lost 4 bases at V and 3 bases at J; junction bases unmatched: 7. CDR3 region: CASSPGVAGEETQYF. The CDR3 DNA follows: TGCGCCAGCAGCCCCGGGGTAGCGGGAGAAGAGACCCAGTACTTC.

The chain joins TRBV4-3 to TRBJ1-2, with D perhaps matching TRBD1 (6 bases). This CDR3 is 15 amino acids long. Trimming removed 1 base at V and 4 bases at J, with 13 bases between. The germline V gene encodes CDR1 LGHNA and CDR2 YSLEER. The DNA of the CDR3 is TGCGCCAGCAGCCAAGGTATACAGGGAGTCTATGGCTACACCTTC. Amino acids: CASSQGIQGVYGYTF.

The chain carries TRBV18 and TRBJ1-3, with D maybe TRBD1 (6 bases). Deletions cut 5 bases from V and 1 base from J, with 12 bases between. This CDR3 contains 15 residues. CDR1 KGHSH and CDR2 LQKENI come from the germline V gene. In DNA, the CDR3 is TGTGCCAGCTCAGTGGCCAGGGGATCTGGAAACACCATATATTTT. It encodes CASSVARGSGNTIYF.

V and J are TRBV15 and TRBJ2-5, with TRBD2 as a possible D gene (6 bases). The CDR3 spans 14 residues. V shed 2 bases and J shed 2 bases, with 9 bases lying between them. Germline V gene lookup returns CDR1 LNHNV and CDR2 YYDKDF (reference sequence). The DNA of the CDR3 is TGTGCCACCAGCAGATGGAGCGGGCAAGAGACCCAGTACTTC. This translates into CATSRWSGQETQYF.

The rearrangement uses TRBV10-3 and TRBJ1-5; the match to TRBD1 covers 8 bases. CDR1 is ENHRY and CDR2 is SYGVKD in the germline V gene. The length of the CDR3 is 14 residues. V lost 2 bases to trimming and J lost 6 bases; unmatched junction nucleotides: 3. CDR3: CAISELQGVQPQHF. Written as DNA, the CDR3 is TGTGCCATCAGTGAGCTACAGGGGGTTCAGCCCCAGCATTTT.

This sequence joins TRBV29-1 and TRBJ1-2, with D perhaps TRBD1 (5 bases). The ends were cut back, 6 bases at V and 0 bases at J, with 14 bases in the middle. Germline values: CDR1 SQVTM, CDR2 ANQGSEA. The CDR3 has 14 amino acids. This CDR3 reads CSVSRWGTNYGYTF. The CDR3 coding sequence is TGCAGCGTCTCCCGGTGGGGGACTAACTATGGCTACACCTTC.

This chain joins TRBV25-1 and TRBJ1-1; D unresolved. CDR1 and CDR2 from the germline V gene are MGHDK and SYGVNS. This CDR3 is 14 amino acids long. The V gene lost 3 bases and the J gene lost 2 bases, with 10 bases spanning the gap. The CDR3 coding sequence is TGTGCCAGCAGTGACCGTCCCGATAACACTGAAGCTTTCTTT. Protein sequence: CASSDRPDNTEAFF.

J is TRBJ1-5 and V is TRBV7-2, with TRBD1 matching over 11 bases. The CDR3 is made up of 16 amino acids. Germline values: CDR1 SGHTA, CDR2 FQGNSA. Losses at the gene ends were 1 base for V and 9 bases for J; bases not matched to a gene: 8. The CDR3 DNA reads TGTGCCAGCAGCTTAGTGGGACAGGGGGGCGAAAGGCCCCAGCATTTT. Translation: CASSLVGQGGERPQHF.

The chain joins TRBV15 to TRBJ1-2; 9 nucleotides match TRBD1. CDR3 size: 16 residues. Per the germline V gene, CDR1 is LNHNV and CDR2 is YYDKDF (reference sequence). The V gene end was trimmed by 1 base and the J gene end by 4 bases; junction bases not matched to a gene: 7. The CDR3 region has the DNA TGTGCCACCAGCAGAGCCTACAGGGGGCCGGGCTATGGCTACACCTTC. Translation: CATSRAYRGPGYGYTF.